This T cell receptor beta chain was found in a study of blood T cell repertoires in COVID-19. The CDR3 is made up of 15 amino acids. Germline CDR1 and CDR2: MNHEY and SVGAGI. The trim removed 6 bases at V and 4 bases at J, leaving 7 bases unmatched. Authors' analysis steps: The assay estimated nucleated cells by amplifying reference gene primers. Profiled with immunoSEQ multiplex PCR; TCRdb holds only in-frame clones, not every one. The D gene and trimming were derived from the DNA, and the V and J assignments and clone size from that table. The data contain about 180,000 clones, roughly nine tenths of them singletons.

The sequence came from a man in his 70s with active or convalescent COVID-19. J is TRBJ2-7 and V is TRBV6-5; 12 bases line up with TRBD1. Sequenced sample: peripheral blood. The CDR3, as DNA: TGTGCCAGCAGCTACGGGACAGGGGGCGGTTACGAGCAGTACTTC. This gives the protein CASSYGTGGGYEQYF.